These T cell receptor beta chains were read from a single sample in a study of OX40 agonist ivuxolimab in advanced cancers. The method was immunoSEQ multiplex PCR; TCRdb's version includes in-frame clones alone and lacks a portion of them. Of tens of thousands of clones listed, about 79% were seen once; the top ten hold about 1%. Source: CD4+ or CD8+ T cells sorted from blood, taken in a trial of the OX40 agonist ivuxolimab. All receptors come from an adult with an advanced solid tumor such as melanoma, head and neck, liver or kidney cancer. The CDR3 runs from the conserved cysteine through the conserved F or W.

14	TRBV19	CASSSQGRYTEAFF
15	TRBV2	CASIPGGGAENEQFF
13	TRBV6-5	CASRKTIQETQYF
12	TRBV4-1	CASSHIPDTQYF
15	TRBV5-1	CASSPGTGGLDEQYF
16	TRBV25-1	CASSESQGTERTVAFF
15	TRBV7-9	CASSGGGSYNSPLHF
13	TRBV2	CASSEQGVAGYTF
14	TRBV6-6	CASSSWGRGTEAFF
14	TRBV7-2	CASSLGWGFVEAFF
15	TRBV18	CASSPPRQGTYEQFF
12	TRBV10-3	CAIRNRDSEAFF
16	TRBV18	CASSPQAQGNGNTIYF
14	TRBV9	CASSVGPGGYEQYF
15	TRBV6-6	CASSYSATVNTEAFF
15	TRBV19	CASSQFYSGANVLTF
13	TRBV6-1	CASSPKWRTEAFF
15	TRBV7-2	CASSFRTGSGNTIYF
15	TRBV7-9	CASSLGWDRVNEQYF
13	TRBV11-2	CASSLTLNTEAFF
18	TRBV5-6	CASSSRLGQLRGNTEAFF
14	TRBV6-5	CASSGGGGNQPQHF
15	TRBV19	CASSIPGQMNTEAFF
14	TRBV7-2	CASSFTGGADTQYF
17	TRBV10-3	CAISDGGGGSNTGELFF
16	TRBV7-8	CASSPLGLAGTGELFF
12	TRBV18	CASSPGVGDYTF